This TCR beta chain was identified in a study of blood T cell repertoires in COVID-19. Turning to the study itself: Samples came from the United States, Italy and Spain, spanning acute and convalescent COVID-19. T cells, B-cell-depleted T cells, or PBMCs supplied cDNA or gDNA.

Under the authors' procedure: Amplifying reference gene primers gave estimates of nucleated cell counts. The data were produced by immunoSEQ multiplex PCR, yet TCRdb's version contains in-frame clones alone and is incomplete. The V and J calls and clone size come from that table; D and trimming were worked out from the DNA. This table has 75,000 to 95,000 clones, approximately 86% appearing once. V lost 8 bases, J lost 1 base, and 12 bases lay in between. The CDR3 loop spans 13 amino acids. Germline-derived CDR1 and CDR2 are MDHEN and SYDVKM. As concerns this clone: Other DNA sequences in the sample encode the same CDR3.

The receptor's source is a man between 50 and 59 years old with acute or convalescent COVID-19. The sequenced sample was peripheral blood. The V call is TRBV28, the J call TRBJ2-7; D is possibly TRBD1 (6 bases). CDR3 sequence: CASSRGRSYEQYF. Written as DNA, the CDR3 is TGTGCCAGCTCCAGGGGAAGGTCCTACGAGCAGTACTTC.